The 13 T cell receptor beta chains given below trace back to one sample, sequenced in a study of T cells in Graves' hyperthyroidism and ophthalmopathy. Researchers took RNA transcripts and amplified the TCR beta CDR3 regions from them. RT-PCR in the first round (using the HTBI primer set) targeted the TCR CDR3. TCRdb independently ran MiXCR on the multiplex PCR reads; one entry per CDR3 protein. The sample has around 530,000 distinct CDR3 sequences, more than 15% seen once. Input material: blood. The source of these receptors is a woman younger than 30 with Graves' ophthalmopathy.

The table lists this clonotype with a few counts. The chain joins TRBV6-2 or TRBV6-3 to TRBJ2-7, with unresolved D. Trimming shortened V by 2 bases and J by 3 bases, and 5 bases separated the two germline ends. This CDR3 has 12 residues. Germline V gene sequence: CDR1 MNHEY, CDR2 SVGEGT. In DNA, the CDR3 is TGTGCCAGCAGTTACGACATCTACGAGCAGTACTTC. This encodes CASSYDIYEQYF.

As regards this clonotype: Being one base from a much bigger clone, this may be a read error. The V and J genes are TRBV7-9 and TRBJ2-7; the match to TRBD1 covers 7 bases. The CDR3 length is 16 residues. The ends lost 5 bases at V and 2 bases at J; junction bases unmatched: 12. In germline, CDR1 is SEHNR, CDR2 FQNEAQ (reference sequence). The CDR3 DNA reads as TGTGCCAGCAGCCCCTCTCCCGGGACAGCCCCCTACGAGCAGTACTTC. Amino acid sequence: CASSPSPGTAPYEQYF.

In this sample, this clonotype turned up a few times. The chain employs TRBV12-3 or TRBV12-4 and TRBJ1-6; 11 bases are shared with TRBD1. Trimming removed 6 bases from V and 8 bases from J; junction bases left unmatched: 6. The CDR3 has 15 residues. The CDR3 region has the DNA TGTGCCAGCAGCGTCGGGACAGGGGGGCATTCACCCCTCCACTTT. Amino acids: CASSVGTGGHSPLHF.

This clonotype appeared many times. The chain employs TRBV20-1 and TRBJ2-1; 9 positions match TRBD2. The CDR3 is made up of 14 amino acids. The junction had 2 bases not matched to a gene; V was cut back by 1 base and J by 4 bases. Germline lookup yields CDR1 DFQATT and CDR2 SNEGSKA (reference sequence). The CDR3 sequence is CSARVAGGYNEQFF. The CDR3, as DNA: TGCAGTGCTAGAGTGGCGGGAGGGTACAATGAGCAGTTCTTC.

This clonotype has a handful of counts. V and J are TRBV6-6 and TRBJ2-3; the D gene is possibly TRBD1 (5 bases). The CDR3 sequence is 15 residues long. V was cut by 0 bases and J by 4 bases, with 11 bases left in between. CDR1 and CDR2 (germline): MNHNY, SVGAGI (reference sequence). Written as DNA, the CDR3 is TGTGCCAGCAGTTACTCACAGGAGACCTCAGATACGCAGTATTTT. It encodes CASSYSQETSDTQYF.

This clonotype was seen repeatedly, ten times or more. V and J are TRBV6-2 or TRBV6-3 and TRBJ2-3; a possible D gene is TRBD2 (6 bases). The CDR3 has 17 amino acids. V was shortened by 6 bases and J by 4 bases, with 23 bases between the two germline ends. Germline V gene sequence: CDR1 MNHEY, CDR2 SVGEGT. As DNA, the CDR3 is TGTGCCAGCAGCTTGTTTGGGGAGGAACGATTCGCAGATACGCAGTATTTT. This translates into CASSLFGEERFADTQYF.

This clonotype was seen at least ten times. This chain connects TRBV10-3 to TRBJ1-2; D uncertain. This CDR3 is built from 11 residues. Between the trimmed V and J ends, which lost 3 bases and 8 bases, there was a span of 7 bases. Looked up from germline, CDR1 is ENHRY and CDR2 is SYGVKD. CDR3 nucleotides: TGTGCCATCAGTGAAGGGCGCGGCTACACCTTC. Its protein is CAISEGRGYTF.

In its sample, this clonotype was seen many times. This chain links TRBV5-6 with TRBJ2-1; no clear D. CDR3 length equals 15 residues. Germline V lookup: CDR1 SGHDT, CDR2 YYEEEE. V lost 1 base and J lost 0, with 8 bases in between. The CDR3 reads CASSLPPSSYNEQFF. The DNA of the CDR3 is TGTGCCAGCAGCTTGCCTCCCAGCTCCTACAATGAGCAGTTCTTC.

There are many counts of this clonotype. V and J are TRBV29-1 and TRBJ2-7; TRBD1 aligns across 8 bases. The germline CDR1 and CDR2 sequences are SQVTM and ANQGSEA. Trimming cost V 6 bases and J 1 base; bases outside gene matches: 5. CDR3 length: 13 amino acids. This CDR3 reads CSVQTGASYEQYF. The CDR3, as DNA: TGCAGCGTCCAGACAGGGGCTTCCTACGAGCAGTACTTC.

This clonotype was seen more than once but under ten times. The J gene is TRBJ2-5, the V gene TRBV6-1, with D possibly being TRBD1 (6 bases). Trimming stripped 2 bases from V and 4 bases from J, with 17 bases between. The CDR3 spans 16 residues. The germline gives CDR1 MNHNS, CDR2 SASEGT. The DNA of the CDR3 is TGTGCCAGCAGTGAAAAGCCCGAACAGGGCGGAGAGACCCAGTACTTC. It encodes CASSEKPEQGGETQYF.

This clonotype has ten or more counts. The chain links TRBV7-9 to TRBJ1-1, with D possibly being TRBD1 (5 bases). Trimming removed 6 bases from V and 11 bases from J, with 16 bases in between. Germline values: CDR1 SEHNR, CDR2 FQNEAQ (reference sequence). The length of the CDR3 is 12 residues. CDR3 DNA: TGTGCCAGCAGTTCGGGGGGTGTGGATGCTTTCTTT. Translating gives CASSSGGVDAFF. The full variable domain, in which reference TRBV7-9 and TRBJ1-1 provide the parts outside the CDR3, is DTGVSQNPRHKITKRGQNVTFRCDPISEHNRLYWYRQTLGQGPEFLTYFQNEAQLEKSRLLSDRFSAERPKGSFSTLEIQRTEQGDSAMYLCASSSGGVDAFFGQGTRLTVV.

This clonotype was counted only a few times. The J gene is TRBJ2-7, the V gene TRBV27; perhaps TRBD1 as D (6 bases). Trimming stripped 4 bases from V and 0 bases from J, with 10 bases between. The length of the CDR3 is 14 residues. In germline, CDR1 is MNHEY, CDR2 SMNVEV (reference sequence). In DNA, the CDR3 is TGTGCCAGCAGTTCCCTGGGGGCCTCCTACGAGCAGTACTTC. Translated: CASSSLGASYEQYF.

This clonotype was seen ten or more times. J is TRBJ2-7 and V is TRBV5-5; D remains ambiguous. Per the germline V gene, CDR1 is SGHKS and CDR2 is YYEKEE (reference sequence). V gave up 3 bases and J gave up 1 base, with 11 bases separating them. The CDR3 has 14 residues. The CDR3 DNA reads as TGTGCCAGCAGCTCAATGCGTAGTTCCTACGAGCAGTACTTC. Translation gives CASSSMRSSYEQYF.